A selection of T cell receptor beta chains follows, all from one sample in a study of T-cell reconstitution after alpha-beta-depleted transplantation in children. TCRdb used MiXCR to reprocess the PCR reads, holding one entry per CDR3 protein. Among 400,000 to 550,000 distinct CDR3 sequences listed, 8% to 11% were seen once. Sequenced material: PBMCs, taken before TCRalphabeta/CD19-depleted stem cell transplant. These receptors came from a child younger than 10 with inherited bone marrow failure, due to receive a stem cell transplant. Both conserved end residues are part of each CDR3. The D gene is left open where the match is weak. The size entry gives once, few or many counts, or a class when the clone is expanded.

>many|TRBJ2-5|.|TRBV4-1
TGCGCCAGCAGCCATCGGACGGTCCAAGAGACCCAGTACTTC
CASSHRTVQETQYF
>many|TRBJ2-7|.|TRBV6-2/TRBV6-3
TGTGCCAGCAGTTATTTTTGGACCTCCTACGAGCAGTACTTC
CASSYFWTSYEQYF
>many|TRBJ2-7|TRBD2|TRBV29-1
TGCAGCGCACCAGGACTAGCGGGGTCCTACGAGCAGTACTTC
CSAPGLAGSYEQYF
>many|TRBJ2-5|.|TRBV5-6
TGTGCCAGCAGCTTGGCAGGGGCCAAAGAGACCCAGTACTTC
CASSLAGAKETQYF
>many|TRBJ2-1|.|TRBV24-1
TGTGCCACCAGCCGAGGGCGGTTCAATGAGCAGTTCTTC
CATSRGRFNEQFF
>few|TRBJ1-1|TRBD1|TRBV18
TGTGCCAGCTCCGGGACAGGGGTCACTGAAGCTTTCTTT
CASSGTGVTEAFF
>many|TRBJ2-7|.|TRBV5-4
TGTGCCAGCAGCCGCGACACCCCCCGGGAGCAGTACTTC
CASSRDTPREQYF
>many|TRBJ2-5|TRBD2|TRBV7-9
TGTGCCAGCAGCTTAGCTCTGTCGACTAGCGGGATCAAAGAGACCCAGTACTTC
CASSLALSTSGIKETQYF
>many|TRBJ2-7|.|TRBV29-1
TGCAGCGGGGGAAATAGGGAGGAGCAGTACTTC
CSGGNREEQYF
>many|TRBJ1-5|.|TRBV6-1
TGTGCCAGCAGGGCCGACATGGACAATCAGCCCCAGCATTTT
CASRADMDNQPQHF
>many|TRBJ2-1|TRBD2|TRBV13
TGTGCCAGCAGCCGCCGTCTCCGGGACAGGGAGACTAGCGGGAGACCTAGCAATGAGCAGTTCTTC
CASSRRLRDRETSGRPSNEQFF
>many|TRBJ1-2|.|TRBV5-6
TGTGCCAGCAGCAGCCCAGGGGCAAGCTATGGCTACACCTTC
CASSSPGASYGYTF